The entry below gives a single TCR beta chain sequence along with its context. The CDR3 totals 15 residues. V was clipped by 0 bases and J by 4 bases, with 12 bases between them. Germline V gene data show CDR1 as SGHNT and CDR2 as YENEEA. These data are taken from a study of technical replicates of blood from a few donors. Method: immunoSEQ multiplex PCR; TCRdb's copy keeps in-frame clones and lacks some. The sample shows around 80,000 clones, 75% to 95% of them seen only once. Source material: T cells isolated from PBMCs. The rearrangement uses TRBV11-3 and TRBJ1-2, with D perhaps TRBD1 (6 bases). The clonotype originates from a human donor in good health. Written as DNA, the CDR3 is TGTGCCAGCAGCTTAGATCATGGACAGCTCTATGGCTACACCTTC. Translated: CASSLDHGQLYGYTF.